This T cell receptor beta chain was identified in a study of control samples from healthy donors and cancer patients. This clone was detected once. The method was immunoSEQ multiplex PCR; TCRdb's version includes in-frame clones alone and lacks a portion of them. The table includes about 98,000 clones, roughly three quarters detected once. CDR3 length: 10 residues. V lost 4 bases and J lost 6, with 1 base in between. The germline CDR1 and CDR2 sequences are SNHLY and FYNNEI. This TCR was sampled from a woman under 40 in good health. Sequencing was carried out using blood. The chain joins TRBV2 to TRBJ2-1; D unresolved. In DNA form, the CDR3 reads TGTGCCAGCAGTGTCAATGAGCAGTTCTTC. This codes for CASSVNEQFF.